This passage covers 8 T cell receptor beta chains from one sample sequenced in a study of blood T cell repertoires in COVID-19 (dated by TCRdb to about 2020). The protocol used for the library was the immunoSEQ multiplex PCR assay. Held by TCRdb, this immuneACCESS table contains in-frame sequences only and omits some clones. Under half of the omission traces to an unresolved V gene where checked; the cause of the rest is unknown. Here the sample has some 290,000 clones; around 90% occur a single time. The ten largest clonotypes hold approximately 0.98% of the sample. Material: peripheral blood. These receptors were obtained from a woman aged 35 to 49 with COVID-19, enrolled during active disease.

The chain carries TRBV10-2 and TRBJ1-1, with D perhaps TRBD1 (5 bases). CDR1 is WSHSY and CDR2 is SAAADI in the germline V gene. This CDR3 has 14 residues. V shed 0 bases and J shed 4 bases, with 9 bases lying between them. CDR3 loop: CASSESGRGTEAFF. The CDR3 coding sequence is TGCGCCAGCAGTGAGTCGGGGAGGGGCACTGAAGCTTTCTTT.

This clone has just one count. The V gene is TRBV27, the J gene TRBJ2-1, with 8 bases that match TRBD2. The CDR3 is made up of 20 amino acids. CDR1 is MNHEY and CDR2 is SMNVEV in the germline V gene (reference sequence). Trimming took 4 bases from V and 7 from J; bases not matched to a gene: 24. Here the CDR3 DNA reads TGTGCCAGCAGTTCAAGGGATGGCGGGAGGATGCGGGGGGTAGGGAATGAGCAGTTCTTC. This codes for CASSSRDGGRMRGVGNEQFF.

V gene TRBV2 combines with J gene TRBJ1-2; the D gene is possibly TRBD1 (5 bases). The CDR3 contains 13 residues. V was shortened by 6 bases and J by 8 bases, with 16 bases between the two germline ends. Per the germline V gene, CDR1 is SNHLY and CDR2 is FYNNEI. This chain's CDR3 is CASRDDSNDGYTF. The CDR3 nucleotides are TGTGCCAGCAGGGACGACAGTAACGACGGCTACACCTTC.

This chain links TRBV30 with TRBJ1-2; TRBD1 aligns across 9 bases. J lost 0 bases, V lost 3 bases, and 8 bases had no gene match. The CDR3 has 16 amino acids. Per germline, CDR1 GTSNPN and CDR2 SVGIG (reference sequence). The CDR3 coding sequence is TGTGCCTGGAGGGTACTGGACAGGGGAACTAACTATGGCTACACCTTC. Translation: CAWRVLDRGTNYGYTF.

This clone was counted a single time. The genes are TRBV29-1 and TRBJ2-6; TRBD1 matches 10 bases. V lost 5 bases and J lost 1; bases outside the gene matches: 14. The CDR3 covers 19 residues. Germline V lookup: CDR1 SQVTM, CDR2 ANQGSEA. In nucleotides, the CDR3 is TGCAGCGTTCTAGCCCCCCTAAGGGACAGGGGTTCTGGGGCCAACGTCCTGACTTTC. Its translation is CSVLAPLRDRGSGANVLTF.

This chain links TRBV28 with TRBJ1-5; perhaps TRBD1 as D (6 bases). The CDR3 covers 19 residues. Germline V lookup: CDR1 MDHEN, CDR2 SYDVKM. V gave up 4 bases and J gave up 1 base, with 23 bases separating them. The chain's CDR3 is CASSYSGKQGVLSNQPQHF. Written as DNA, the CDR3 is TGTGCCAGCAGTTATTCCGGGAAACAGGGTGTGTTGAGCAATCAGCCCCAGCATTTT.

This rearrangement joins TRBV11-2 to TRBJ2-7; tentatively, D is TRBD2 (6 bases). The V gene lost 6 bases and the J gene lost 0 bases, with 15 bases spanning the gap. Germline V gene data show CDR1 as SGHAT and CDR2 as FQNNGV. This CDR3 is 15 amino acids long. The CDR3 spells CASSLYGGNSYEQYF. In nucleotides, the CDR3 is TGTGCCAGCAGTTTGTATGGGGGGAACTCCTACGAGCAGTACTTC.

V usage is TRBV5-1 and J usage is TRBJ2-1; 8 bases fit TRBD2. This CDR3 region has 15 residues. With V trimmed by 1 base and J by 3 bases, 3 bases remained unmatched. Germline loops: CDR1 SGHRS, CDR2 YFSETQ. In nucleotides, the CDR3 is TGCGCCAGCAGCTTGCCCCTAGCGGGCTACAATGAGCAGTTCTTC. Its protein is CASSLPLAGYNEQFF.